The clone carrying this T cell receptor beta chain was counted only a few times. Its target is not known. The sample belongs to a study of T cells after yellow fever vaccination. Study-wide findings and caveats: At 95% to 96% for CD4 and 75% to 90% for CD8, most primary-vaccination clones showed up again after the booster. Peaking faster, on day 5 versus 15, the secondary response was nonetheless weaker.

Germline lookup yields CDR1 SGHNT and CDR2 YYREEE (reference sequence). V dropped 4 bases and J dropped 5 bases, with 15 bases sitting between them. The CDR3 runs 14 residues. Making TCR cDNA involved 5'RACE template switching, which added UMIs and a universal primer site. MiXCR, run by TCRdb on the 5' RACE reads, gives a single entry per CDR3 protein. The sample yields 500,000 to 650,000 distinct CDR3 sequences, around 12% seen once. The rearrangement links TRBV5-4 to TRBJ2-5, with TRBD2 as a possible D gene (7 bases). This receptor was taken from a young man who received the YFV17D yellow fever vaccine. Sequencing used PBMCs, obtained on the day of the yellow fever booster vaccination. CDR3 coding DNA: TGTGCCAGCAGCCACAGGAGGGGGGGGGAGACCCAGTACTTC. This gives the protein CASSHRRGGETQYF.